Only one count was recorded for the clone carrying this TCR beta chain. This specimen comes from a study of blood T cell repertoires in COVID-19. Using immunoSEQ multiplex PCR, the repertoire was profiled, and TCRdb retains in-frame clones only, with some absent. The sample consists of tens of thousands of clones, roughly 80% of them appearing once. This sequence was found in a man in his 60s with acute or convalescent COVID-19. Sequencing was carried out using peripheral blood.

DNA for the CDR3: TGTGCCAGCTACTTACAGGAGAACACTGAAGCTTTCTTT. It translates to CASYLQENTEAFF. This chain links TRBV5-5 with TRBJ1-1; a weak D match, TRBD1 (5 bases). The CDR3 loop spans 13 amino acids. Germline V gene data show CDR1 as SGHKS and CDR2 as YYEKEE (reference sequence). Trimming cost V 7 bases and J 1 base, with 11 bases left between them.